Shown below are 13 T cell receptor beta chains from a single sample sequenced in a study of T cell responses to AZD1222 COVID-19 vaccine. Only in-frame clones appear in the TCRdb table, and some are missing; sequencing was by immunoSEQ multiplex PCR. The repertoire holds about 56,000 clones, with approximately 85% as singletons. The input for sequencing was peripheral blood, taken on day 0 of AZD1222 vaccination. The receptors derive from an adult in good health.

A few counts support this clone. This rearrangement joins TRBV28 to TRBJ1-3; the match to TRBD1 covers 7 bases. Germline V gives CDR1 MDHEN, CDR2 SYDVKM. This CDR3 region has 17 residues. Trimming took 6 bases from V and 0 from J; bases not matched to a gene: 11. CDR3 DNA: TGTGCCAGCAGCACTTCACAGGGGACCCCCTCTGGAAACACCATATATTTT. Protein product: CASSTSQGTPSGNTIYF.

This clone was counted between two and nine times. This CDR3 is CASSARTGALTYEQYF. The CDR3 DNA reads TGTGCCAGCAGCGCACGTACAGGGGCGCTAACCTACGAGCAGTACTTC. J is TRBJ2-7 and V is TRBV3-1 (or the pseudogene TRBV3-2); the match to TRBD1 covers 7 bases. The germline CDR1 and CDR2 sequences are LGHDT and YNNKEL (reference sequence). Unmatched junction bases numbered 12, after V lost 5 bases and J lost 2 bases. The CDR3 consists of 16 residues.

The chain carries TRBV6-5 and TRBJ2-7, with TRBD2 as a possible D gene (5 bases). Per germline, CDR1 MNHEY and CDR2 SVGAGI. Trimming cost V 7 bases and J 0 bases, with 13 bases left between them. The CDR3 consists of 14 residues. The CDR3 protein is CASTPLGSSYEQYF. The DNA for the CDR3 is TGTGCCAGCACCCCTTTGGGGAGCTCCTACGAGCAGTACTTC.

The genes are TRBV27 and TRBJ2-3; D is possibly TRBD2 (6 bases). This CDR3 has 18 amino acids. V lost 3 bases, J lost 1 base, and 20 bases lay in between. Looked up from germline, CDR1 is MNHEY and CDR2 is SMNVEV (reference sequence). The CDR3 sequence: CASSFSWPQRAGTDTQYF. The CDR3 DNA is TGTGCCAGCAGTTTTAGTTGGCCCCAGCGGGCCGGCACAGATACGCAGTATTTT.

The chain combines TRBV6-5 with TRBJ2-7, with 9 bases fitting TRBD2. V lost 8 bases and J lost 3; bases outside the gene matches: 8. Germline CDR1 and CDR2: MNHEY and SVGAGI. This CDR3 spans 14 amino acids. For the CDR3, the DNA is TGTGCCAGCCTGCGGGGGGGAGGGTTCTACGAGCAGTACTTC. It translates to CASLRGGGFYEQYF.

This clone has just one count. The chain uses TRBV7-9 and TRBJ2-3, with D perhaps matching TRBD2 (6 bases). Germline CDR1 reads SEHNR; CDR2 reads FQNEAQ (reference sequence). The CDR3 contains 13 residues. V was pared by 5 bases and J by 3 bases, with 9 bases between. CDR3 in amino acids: CASSNGGTDTQYF. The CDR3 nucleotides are TGTGCCAGCAGCAACGGAGGGACAGATACGCAGTATTTT.

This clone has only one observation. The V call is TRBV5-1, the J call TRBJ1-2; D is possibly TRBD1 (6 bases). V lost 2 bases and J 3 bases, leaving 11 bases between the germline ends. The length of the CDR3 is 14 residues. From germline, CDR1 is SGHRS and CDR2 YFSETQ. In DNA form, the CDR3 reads TGCGCCAGCAGCTTATCGCCAGGGGACTATGGCTACACCTTC. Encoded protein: CASSLSPGDYGYTF.

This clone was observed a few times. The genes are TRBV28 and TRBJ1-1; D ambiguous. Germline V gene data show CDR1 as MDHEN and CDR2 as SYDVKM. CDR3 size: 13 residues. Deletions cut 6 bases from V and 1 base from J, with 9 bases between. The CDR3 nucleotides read TGTGCCAGCAGGCTCAACAAGAACACTGAAGCTTTCTTT. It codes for CASRLNKNTEAFF.

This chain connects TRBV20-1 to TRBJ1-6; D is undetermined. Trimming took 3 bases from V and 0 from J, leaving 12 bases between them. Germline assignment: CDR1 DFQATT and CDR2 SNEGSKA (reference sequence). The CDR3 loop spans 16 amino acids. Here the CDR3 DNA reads TGCAGTGCTAGTCGCGGTCCCAGCTCCTATAATTCACCCCTCCACTTT. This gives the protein CSASRGPSSYNSPLHF.

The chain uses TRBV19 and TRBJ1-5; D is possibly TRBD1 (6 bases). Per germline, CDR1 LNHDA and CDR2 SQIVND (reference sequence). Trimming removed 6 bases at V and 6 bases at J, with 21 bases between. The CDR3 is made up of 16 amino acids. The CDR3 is CASRGTSRGILQPQHF. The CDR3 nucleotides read TGTGCCAGTAGGGGTACAAGCAGGGGAATCCTTCAGCCCCAGCATTTT.

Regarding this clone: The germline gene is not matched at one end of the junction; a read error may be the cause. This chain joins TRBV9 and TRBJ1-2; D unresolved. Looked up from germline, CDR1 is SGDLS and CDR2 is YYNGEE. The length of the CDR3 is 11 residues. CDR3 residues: CASSAGYGYTF. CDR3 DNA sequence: TGTGCCAGTAGCGCCGGGTATGGCTACACCTTC.

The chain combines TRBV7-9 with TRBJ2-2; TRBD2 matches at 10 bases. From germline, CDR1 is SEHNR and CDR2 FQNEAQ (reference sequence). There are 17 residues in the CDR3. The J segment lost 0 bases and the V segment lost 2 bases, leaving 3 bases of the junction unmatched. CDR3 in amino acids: CASSLIAGGTNTGELFF. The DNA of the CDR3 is TGTGCCAGCAGCTTAATAGCGGGGGGAACGAACACCGGGGAGCTGTTTTTT.

The CDR3 sequence: CASSLTPPEAGELFF. The CDR3 nucleotides read TGTGCCAGCAGTTTAACACCCCCCGAGGCCGGGGAGCTGTTTTTT. This chain joins TRBV7-2 and TRBJ2-2; D remains unclear. The germline V gene encodes CDR1 SGHTA and CDR2 FQGNSA. The CDR3 runs 15 residues. V gave up 6 bases and J gave up 6 bases, with 17 bases separating them. The full variable domain, with the rest looked up from reference TRBV7-2 and TRBJ2-2, is GAGVSQSPSNKVTEKGKDVELRCDPISGHTALYWYRQSLGQGLEFLIYFQGNSAPDKSGLPSDRFSAERTGGSVSTLTIQRTQQEDSAVYLCASSLTPPEAGELFFGEGSRLTVL.